The text below deals with one TCR beta chain. The antigen remains undetermined. Germline is not matched at one junction end, which may reflect a read error. Using RNA template, CDR3s of TCR alpha and beta were amplified with iRepertoire arm-PCR. Input was roughly 100-450 ng of tissue mRNA or PBMC total RNA. One entry per CDR3 protein, called by TCRdb with MiXCR from the multiplex PCR reads. The sample has about 180,000 distinct CDR3 sequences; about 47% are singletons. The sample originates from a study of glioma-infiltrating T cells. Findings and limits, study-wide: Tissue-blood divergence was below expectation in non-neoplastic patients, above in gliomas. Tissue and blood shared very few CDR3 sequences.

The sequenced material came from glioma tissue, nonneoplastic brain tissue, or PBMCs (not recorded which). The TCR sequence derives from a human donor with low-grade glioma or glioblastoma, undergoing nonglioma brain surgery, or in good health (not recorded which).

The CDR3 spells CASSYLAGRDNEEFF. The CDR3 DNA is TGTGCCAGCAGTTACTTAGCGGGACGGGACAATGAGGAGTTCTTC. The chain joins TRBV7-9 to TRBJ2-1; 8 nucleotides agree with TRBD2. This CDR3 has 15 residues. Germline CDR1 is SEHNR and CDR2 is FQNEAQ (reference sequence).